This TCR beta chain was recorded in a study of T cells in localized non-small cell lung cancer. Findings and caveats of the study: Elevated circulating T cell density in blood was associated with longer overall survival. Measurement of T cell clonality placed uninvolved adjacent lung highest, above the level in tumor.

The V gene lost 5 bases and the J gene lost 6 bases, with 18 bases spanning the gap. CDR3 length equals 15 residues. Germline loops: CDR1 SGHNT, CDR2 YYREEE (reference sequence). Some clones are missing from TCRdb's copy, which holds only in-frame ones; the method was immunoSEQ multiplex PCR. The sample lists tens of thousands of clones, roughly 80% occurring once. As regards this clone: Antigen unknown.

This sequence joins TRBV5-4 and TRBJ2-1, with D possibly TRBD2 on 6 matching bases. The sequence came from a man between 40 and 75 years old with stage II lung adenocarcinoma. Sequencing used PBMCs, obtained before any cancer treatment. Here the CDR3 DNA reads TGTGCCAGCAGACCCACTAGCATACCGGGCAATGAGCAGTTCTTC. Protein: CASRPTSIPGNEQFF.